This T cell receptor beta chain was captured by sequencing in a study of blood T cell repertoires in COVID-19 (dated by TCRdb to 2019 to 2021). Background on the whole study: Collaborator samples came from the United States, Italy and Spain and covered acute and convalescent phases of COVID-19. The prospective study material was composed of cDNA or gDNA derived from T cells, B-cell-depleted T cells, or PBMCs. The dataset comprised deeply sampled blood TCRbeta repertoires from subjects exposed to, actively infected with, or recovered from COVID-19. The repertoires were released in a freely available public database meant as a resource for research on the immune response to SARS-CoV-2. Samples were obtained from the ongoing ImmuneRACE study (first 160 participants) and from over a thousand subjects provided by 6 global collaborators. Nearly every sample came with metadata listing a de-identified subject ID, COVID-19 status, age in years and sex. HLA class I and class II types, where available, came from metadata supplied by the sample provider rather than from assay-based typing.

In its sample, this clone was seen a few times. The antigen it recognizes is unknown. Base qualities are not at hand, and no much larger clone is one base apart. Other nucleotide sequences from this sample produce the same CDR3. Whole blood was collected in K2EDTA tubes by collaborating institutions according to the institutions' own protocols. For TCRbeta analysis, collaborators shipped samples in one of three forms: frozen whole blood, isolated PBMCs, or DNA extracted from either of those sample types. TCRbeta CDR3 regions were amplified from genomic DNA using the immunoSEQ Assay, a bias-controlled multiplex PCR. Per the authors' processing: Within the assay, amplification of reference gene primers was used to estimate how many nucleated cells each sample contained. To quantify the absolute abundance of each unique TCRbeta CDR3 rearrangement, sequence reads were collapsed and filtered. For each sample, productive Simpson clonality was calculated as the square root of Simpson's diversity index over productive rearrangements. The table comes from immuneACCESS by way of TCRdb, which keeps in-frame sequences with V and J called. Part of the clones is missing from these tables; in studies checked, under half for an unresolved V gene and the rest for unknown reasons. Clonal size and the V and J genes are those of that table, whereas D and trimming came from the DNA. The sample has about 63,000 clones on record, roughly 85% of them singletons. The ten largest clonotypes hold around 30% of the sample.

What the research found in general, with its limitations: Clinical and demographic metadata were provided uncurated, with the amount varying by source and participant.

CDR1 SGHTA and CDR2 FQGTGA were looked up in the germline V gene. The junction shows trimming of 4 bases on V and 8 bases on J, and the gene matches do not reach 5 bases of it. From its cysteine to its phenylalanine, the CDR3 spans 13 amino acids. Only the CDR3 DNA is retained, 39 bases long and in frame from the first base. The chain links TRBV7-3 with TRBJ1-2; TRBD1 matches 9 bases in the middle. Source material: peripheral blood. The clonotype comes from a human donor in a cohort sampled during active COVID-19. The DNA sequence is TGTGCCAGCAGCTCAGGGACAGGGCGCGGCTACACCTTC. Translated, this gives CASSSGTGRGYTF. When the CDR3 is completed using the reference TRBV7-3 and TRBJ1-2 genes on either side, the full variable domain is GAGVSQTPSNKVTEKGKYVELRCDPISGHTALYWYRQSLGQGPEFLIYFQGTGAADDSGLPNDRFFAVRPEGSVSTLKIQRTERGDSAVYLCASSSGTGRGYTFGSGTRLTVV.